A selection of T cell receptor beta chains follows, all from one sample in a study of shared clonotypes between healthy human individuals. Generated by immunoSEQ multiplex PCR, the TCRdb table keeps only in-frame clones and is missing some. This sample has roughly 2 million clones, with about 95% found just once. The sequencing sample was made of naive CD8+ T cells sorted from blood. The receptors were sampled from a man aged 18-30 years in good health. CDR3s include the opening cysteine and the closing phenylalanine or tryptophan. Fields, in order: V gene, clone size, J gene, D gene, CDR3 length, CDR3 protein, CDR3 DNA. D genes are given only for firm matches. Some rows mark clone size as missing; the rest say once, few, many or name a class of expanded clone.

TRBV11-3	once	TRBJ2-7	-	15	CASSPGAGRSYEQYF	TGTGCCAGCAGCCCCGGGGCAGGCCGCTCCTACGAGCAGTACTTC
TRBV28	-	TRBJ1-5	-	13	CASSSTGNQPQHF	TGTGCCAGCAGTTCCACAGGGAATCAGCCCCAGCATTTT
TRBV1	-	TRBJ1-5	-	14	CTSSRRGEAQPQHF	TGCACCAGCAGCCGCCGGGGAGAGGCTCAGCCCCAGCATTTT
TRBV4-1	-	TRBJ1-2	-	14	CASSQQNREYGYTF	TGCGCCAGCAGCCAGCAAAACAGGGAGTATGGCTACACCTTC
TRBV4-2	-	TRBJ1-2	TRBD1	16	CASSQVVGQANYGYTF	TGTGCCAGCAGCCAAGTTGTGGGACAGGCAAACTATGGCTACACCTTC
TRBV4-2	-	TRBJ1-3	-	15	CASSQALGKGNTIYF	TGTGCCAGCAGCCAAGCCCTCGGGAAGGGAAACACCATATATTTT
TRBV5-5	-	TRBJ2-7	-	15	CASSLSFTTSYEQYF	TGTGCCAGCAGCTTGTCCTTCACAACCTCCTACGAGCAGTACTTC
TRBV27	-	TRBJ1-6	-	14	CASSFNGGNSPLHF	TGTGCCAGCAGTTTTAACGGGGGTAATTCACCCCTCCACTTT
TRBV28	few	TRBJ1-2	-	13	CASRGGAYYGYTF	TGTGCCAGCCGAGGGGGGGCATACTATGGCTACACCTTC
TRBV11-2	-	TRBJ2-6	TRBD1	15	CASSLLSGGGNVLTF	TGTGCCAGCAGCTTATTGTCAGGGGGTGGGAACGTCCTGACTTTC
TRBV5-6	-	TRBJ2-7	-	12	CASSTGDYEQYF	TGTGCCAGCAGCACCGGCGACTACGAGCAGTACTTC
TRBV9	-	TRBJ2-1	TRBD2	15	CASSPGLDSYNEQFF	TGTGCCAGCAGCCCAGGACTAGATTCCTACAATGAGCAGTTCTTC
TRBV6-1	-	TRBJ1-6	-	16	CASSETAGLGNSPLHF	TGTGCCAGCAGTGAAACGGCAGGGCTGGGAAATTCACCCCTCCACTTT
TRBV7-9	-	TRBJ2-5	-	15	CASSHTGYAQETQYF	TGTGCCAGCAGCCATACAGGATACGCCCAAGAGACCCAGTACTTC
TRBV6-1	-	TRBJ1-1	-	10	CASSQGEAFF	TGTGCCAGCAGTCAGGGGGAAGCTTTCTTT
TRBV10-3	once	TRBJ2-7	-	12	CAIGGLGYEQYF	TGTGCCATCGGGGGGCTGGGCTACGAGCAGTACTTC
TRBV19	few	TRBJ2-1	-	13	CASGKIAYNEQFF	TGTGCCAGTGGGAAGATTGCCTACAATGAGCAGTTCTTC
TRBV25-1	-	TRBJ2-5	-	13	CASSEGGEETQYF	TGTGCCAGCAGTGAAGGAGGGGAAGAGACCCAGTACTTC
TRBV7-9	once	TRBJ2-5	-	14	CASSLQGGRETQYF	TGTGCCAGCAGCCTCCAGGGGGGCCGAGAGACCCAGTACTTC
TRBV28	-	TRBJ1-6	-	12	CASSISESPLHF	TGTGCCAGCAGCATTTCGGAGTCACCCCTCCACTTT
TRBV9	-	TRBJ2-5	-	14	CASSVDGGRETQYF	TGTGCCAGCAGCGTAGATGGGGGAAGGGAGACCCAGTACTTC
TRBV9	-	TRBJ2-7	-	14	CASSVRQDPYEQYF	TGTGCCAGCAGCGTACGACAGGACCCCTACGAGCAGTACTTC
TRBV28	-	TRBJ1-5	-	17	CASSPLGYREGNQPQHF	TGTGCCAGCAGTCCGCTCGGTTACAGGGAAGGGAATCAGCCCCAGCATTTT
TRBV19	-	TRBJ2-3	-	14	CASSNGTRPDTQYF	TGTGCCAGTAGTAACGGGACCCGACCGGATACGCAGTATTTT
TRBV5-1	once	TRBJ2-1	-	14	CASSLETTYNEQFF	TGCGCCAGCAGCTTGGAGACAACATACAATGAGCAGTTCTTC
TRBV15	-	TRBJ1-2	-	14	CATSRDQQTPTFAF	TGTGCCACCAGCAGAGATCAACAGACCCCAACTTTCGCCTTC
TRBV27	-	TRBJ2-2	TRBD2	16	CASSPPSGSSTGELFF	TGTGCCAGCAGCCCGCCTAGCGGGAGTAGTACCGGGGAGCTGTTTTTT
TRBV4-1	-	TRBJ2-7	-	14	CASTSGPGDYEQYF	TGCGCCAGCACTTCGGGACCAGGGGACTACGAGCAGTACTTC
TRBV7-7	-	TRBJ2-5	TRBD2	18	CASSSYPLSGGSGRTQYF	TGTGCTAGCAGCTCGTACCCCCTCAGCGGGGGCTCGGGGAGAACCCAGTACTTC
TRBV27	-	TRBJ1-1	TRBD1	14	CASSLDRVGTEAFF	TGTGCCAGCAGTTTGGACAGGGTGGGCACTGAAGCTTTCTTT
TRBV7-9	-	TRBJ2-3	TRBD2	14	CASSLSGVPDTQYF	TGTGCCAGCAGCTTAAGCGGGGTCCCGGATACGCAGTATTTT
TRBV28	-	TRBJ2-2	-	16	CASTPGQPLNTGELFF	TGTGCCAGCACTCCCGGACAGCCCTTGAACACCGGGGAGCTGTTTTTT
TRBV5-6	-	TRBJ2-7	-	13	CASSFVGTYEQYF	TGTGCCAGCAGCTTCGTCGGGACCTACGAGCAGTACTTC
TRBV2	-	TRBJ2-2	TRBD1	15	CASSGWGQGNEELFF	TGTGCCAGCAGTGGATGGGGACAGGGAAACGAGGAGCTGTTTTTT
TRBV4-1	once	TRBJ2-7	-	15	CASSQGTVNSYEQYF	TGCGCCAGCAGCCAAGGGACAGTCAACTCCTACGAGCAGTACTTC
TRBV27	-	TRBJ1-5	TRBD1	14	CASSSGQGYQPQHF	TGTGCCAGCAGTTCCGGACAGGGATATCAGCCCCAGCATTTT
TRBV23-1	-	TRBJ1-6	-	13	CASSRGGRSPLHF	TGCGCCAGCAGTCGGGGGGGGCGTTCACCCCTCCACTTT
TRBV5-8	-	TRBJ2-7	-	14	CASSLRSAQYEQYF	TGTGCCAGCAGCTTGCGCTCGGCCCAATACGAGCAGTACTTC
TRBV6-1	-	TRBJ2-7	-	12	CASGAGSYEQYF	TGTGCCAGCGGGGCAGGCTCCTACGAGCAGTACTTC
TRBV4-1	once	TRBJ1-4	TRBD1	18	CASSHITGGGWGFEKLFF	TGCGCCAGCAGCCATATTACAGGGGGCGGTTGGGGTTTTGAAAAACTGTTTTTT
TRBV2	-	TRBJ2-2	-	15	CASSEPGLDTGELFF	TGTGCCAGCAGTGAACCAGGGCTGGACACCGGGGAGCTGTTTTTT
TRBV9	-	TRBJ1-6	-	14	CASSVDGNNSPLHF	TGTGCCAGCAGCGTAGATGGTAATAATTCACCCCTCCACTTT
TRBV28	-	TRBJ1-3	-	15	CASSPRVWSGNTIYF	TGTGCCAGCAGTCCCCGTGTGTGGTCTGGAAACACCATATATTTT
TRBV6-1	-	TRBJ1-5	-	12	CASSEGLVPQHF	TGTGCCAGCAGTGAAGGGTTGGTGCCCCAGCATTTT
TRBV7-6	-	TRBJ2-1	TRBD2	17	CASSLAAAGGLYNEQFF	TGTGCCAGCAGCTTAGCTGCAGCGGGGGGCCTCTACAATGAGCAGTTCTTC
TRBV7-2	-	TRBJ2-7	TRBD1	14	CASTDTGGAYEQYF	TGTGCCAGCACAGATACAGGGGGCGCGTACGAGCAGTACTTC
TRBV6-6	-	TRBJ2-5	-	14	CASSLRQTRRPQYF	TGTGCCAGCAGTTTGCGACAGACCCGGAGGCCCCAGTACTTC
TRBV4-1	once	TRBJ1-1	-	15	CASSPSPTTGEGAFF	TGCGCCAGCAGCCCCAGCCCTACGACAGGTGAGGGGGCTTTCTTT
TRBV5-1	-	TRBJ2-7	-	14	CASSLLGAVYEQYF	TGCGCCAGCAGCTTGTTGGGGGCGGTCTACGAGCAGTACTTC
TRBV25-1	-	TRBJ2-7	-	10	CASGTGAQYF	TGTGCCAGTGGAACCGGGGCGCAGTACTTC
TRBV7-8	-	TRBJ2-5	-	13	CASSLAPQETQYF	TGTGCCAGCAGCTTAGCCCCCCAAGAGACCCAGTACTTC
TRBV30	once	TRBJ1-5	-	15	CAWSSGGISNQPQHF	TGTGCCTGGAGTTCGGGAGGAATTAGCAATCAGCCCCAGCATTTT
TRBV6-5	-	TRBJ2-7	-	13	CASSYSDSYEQYF	TGTGCCAGCAGTTACTCCGACTCCTACGAGCAGTACTTC
TRBV5-6	-	TRBJ2-7	TRBD2	15	CASSEAGLAEYEQYF	TGTGCCAGCAGCGAGGCGGGACTAGCGGAATACGAGCAGTACTTC
TRBV4-2	-	TRBJ1-2	-	15	CASTTTPRVDYGYTF	TGTGCCAGCACGACAACCCCCAGGGTCGACTATGGCTACACCTTC